This TCR beta chain emerged from a study of blood T cells in healthy people across ages (dated by TCRdb to about 2015). As for the study more broadly: Template switching captured roughly one uniquely barcoded TCR beta cDNA molecule per two T cells in model experiments. The donors were split into four age groups: young (average 16 years), middle-aged (39), aged (approximately 60) and long-lived (82). The study analyzed two additional independent replicas of 1 million unique cDNA reads from the same blood draw for two donors, one aged 18 to 30 and one aged 80 or older. Age-related changes in TCR beta repertoire diversity were measured in the study by deep sequencing normalized with unique cDNA molecular identifiers. To avoid experimental bias, donors of different ages were randomly spread across the sequencing lanes.

Taken from cysteine to phenylalanine, the CDR3 has 16 residues. CDR3 DNA is the only sequence kept; it has 48 bases, read in frame from the first base. Taken from the germline V gene, the CDR1 and CDR2 loops are SGHTA and FQGNSA. V loses 2 bases at its end and J loses 4 bases; junction bases beyond the gene matches: 9. Systemically healthy Caucasian individuals from Russia, 35 to 40 in total and aged about 6 to 100 years, were included as donors. Ten milliliters of peripheral blood were drawn from each donor into EDTA-treated Vacutainer tubes. Ficoll-Paque density-gradient centrifugation was used to isolate PBMCs, with at least 6.5 million obtained per sample. Total RNA was extracted from PBMCs with Trizol reagent, with at least 5.5 micrograms obtained per sample. For every donor, an aliquot of PBMCs went through flow cytometry to measure the percentages of naive CD45RAhigh/CD27high T cells. Study-level results and caveats: Observed TCR beta diversity correlated strongly with the percentage of naive T cells measured by flow cytometry. Because donor CMV infection status was unknown, age-related changes in expanded clonotypes were potentially confounded. Bulk unsorted PBMC profiling prevented conclusive comparison of naive and antigen-experienced compartments. Observed TCR beta diversity per million T cells fell roughly linearly with age, and a significant reduction was already apparent by age around 39. Estimates of total diversity based on one million sequenced T cells were regarded as lower bounds and as underestimates. Compared with the aged group, the long-lived group had more naive CD4+ T cells, fewer expanded clones and increased TCR diversity, a pattern suggesting age selection.

Libraries were constructed by 5' RACE. TCRdb lists the instrument as Illumina HiSeq 2500. The second PCR ran for about 7 to 11 cycles and used a J-beta primer mix along with a sample-barcoded 5' primer. Each TCR beta cDNA molecule received a unique molecular identifier from a template-switch 5' adaptor carrying 12 random nucleotides. Each sample yielded at least 2.5 million CDR3-containing paired-end reads. First-strand cDNA synthesis was performed from all RNA using the Mint cDNA synthesis kit, with priming by a TRBC-specific oligonucleotide. Following uracil-DNA glycosylase treatment, a first 18-cycle PCR with universal primers M1SS and BC2_uni_R was performed on all cDNA. Regarding the original processing steps: For normalization, 1 million high-quality reads, each with a distinct molecular identifier, were randomly selected from each sample. Instead of being binned into consensus sequences, reads with shared molecular identifiers were discarded. CDR3 identification, clonotype clustering and error correction used MiTCR with a Q25 quality threshold and the strictest error-elimination algorithm. A nonparametric unseen species model using Euler transformation provided a lower-bound estimate of total TCR beta diversity. The public reads were reprocessed in TCRdb via fastp at Q25 and MiXCR, keeping in-frame beta chains. Rows with one shared CDR3 protein collapse into an entry with the most common genes and DNA. The V and J calls reflect TCRdb's pipeline rather than the authors' work. The sample table holds 600,000 to 800,000 distinct CDR3 sequences, of which roughly half were seen once. Roughly 14% of the sample goes to the ten largest clones.

A remark on this clonotype: Its antigen remains undetermined. No per-base quality is available; no much larger clone lies one base away.

This sequence was found in a woman over 75 in good health. The rearranged chain carries TRBV7-2 and TRBJ2-7; the junction holds 9 bases that match TRBD1. Sequencing used blood. CDR3 sequence: CASSLRDRVYRYEQYF. The nucleotides are TGTGCCAGCAGCTTACGGGACAGGGTATATCGGTACGAGCAGTACTTC.